These 22 T cell receptor beta chains originate from one sample sequenced in a study of cytomegalovirus exposure and HLA in healthy donors. The PCR made use of 60 Vbeta and 13 Jbeta primers. TCRdb's table, derived via immunoSEQ multiplex PCR, lists solely in-frame clones and lacks some. This sample has over 150,000 clones, with just under 85% found just once. Specimen: PBMCs. These receptors originate from a girl aged 5 to 17 in good health and CMV-seropositive.

This chain connects TRBV7-2 to TRBJ1-1; maybe TRBD1 (5 bases). In germline, CDR1 is SGHTA, CDR2 FQGNSA. The CDR3 is 15 amino acids. Trimming pared 5 bases from V and 4 bases from J, leaving 17 bases between. CDR3 region: CASSLPPGRGTEAFF. The CDR3 DNA is TGTGCCAGCAGCCTACCCCCAGGAAGGGGCACTGAAGCTTTCTTT. The full variable domain, in which reference TRBV7-2 and TRBJ1-1 provide the parts outside the CDR3, is GAGVSQSPSNKVTEKGKDVELRCDPISGHTALYWYRQSLGQGLEFLIYFQGNSAPDKSGLPSDRFSAERTGGSVSTLTIQRTQQEDSAVYLCASSLPPGRGTEAFFGQGTRLTVV.

The V call is TRBV9, the J call TRBJ2-3; possible D gene TRBD1, 6 bases. The CDR3 sequence is 20 residues long. CDR1 is SGDLS, CDR2 YYNGEE, per germline. Trimming removed 0 bases from V and 4 bases from J, with 27 bases in between. The CDR3, as DNA: TGTGCCAGCAGCGTAGCCGACCGGACAGCGCGGCACAGCAGAGCAGATACGCAGTATTTT. Translated: CASSVADRTARHSRADTQYF.

The chain employs TRBV5-8 and TRBJ1-5, with TRBD1 matching over 7 bases. CDR3 length equals 16 residues. Germline V gene lookup returns CDR1 SGHTS and CDR2 YDEGEE. The V and J ends lost 0 bases and 4 bases, in that order; junction bases with no gene match: 7. DNA for the CDR3: TGTGCCAGCAGCTTGGCGTGGAGGGGGCCTAATCAGCCCCAGCATTTT. Amino acids: CASSLAWRGPNQPQHF.

The chain recombines TRBV18 with TRBJ2-7; D is uncertain. V was trimmed by 3 bases and J by 0 bases, leaving 12 bases between them. The CDR3 sequence is 15 residues long. Germline V CDR1 and CDR2: KGHSH, LQKENI. CDR3 loop: CASSPYKQSSYEQYF. For the CDR3, the DNA is TGTGCCAGCTCACCGTACAAACAGAGCTCCTACGAGCAGTACTTC.

The V gene is TRBV5-4, the J gene TRBJ1-2; the match to TRBD1 covers 8 bases. Germline V CDR1 and CDR2: SGHNT, YYREEE (reference sequence). V lost 5 bases to trimming and J lost 5 bases; unmatched junction nucleotides: 8. This CDR3 has 14 residues. The CDR3 bases are TGTGCCAGCAGGCTTACAGGGGGAGGTTATGGCTACACCTTC. Encoded protein: CASRLTGGGYGYTF.

In its sample, this clone was seen once. The rearrangement joins TRBV28 to TRBJ2-7; perhaps TRBD1 as D (6 bases). The CDR3 is 12 amino acids. V shed 6 bases and J shed 6 bases, with 12 bases lying between them. Germline V gene lookup returns CDR1 MDHEN and CDR2 SYDVKM. As DNA, the CDR3 is TGTGCCAGCAGCAGCTTAGGGGGCGAGCAGTACTTC. This gives the protein CASSSLGGEQYF.

The DNA of the CDR3 is TGCAGCGTTGGCGACAGGCTGAACACTGAAGCTTTCTTT. Protein sequence: CSVGDRLNTEAFF. This rearrangement joins TRBV29-1 to TRBJ1-1; D perhaps matches TRBD1 (6 bases). V gave up 4 bases and J gave up 0 bases, with 9 bases separating them. CDR3 length equals 13 residues. Germline CDR1 and CDR2: SQVTM and ANQGSEA.

The V and J genes are TRBV19 and TRBJ2-4; D is uncertain. The germline gives CDR1 LNHDA, CDR2 SQIVND (reference sequence). Trimming took off 4 bases at V and 9 bases at J, with 7 bases between the two ends. This CDR3 spans 11 amino acids. Here the CDR3 reads CASSTLSIQYF. The CDR3 bases are TGTGCCAGTAGTACCCTAAGCATTCAGTACTTC.

The chain links TRBV5-1 to TRBJ1-3, with D hard to call. The V gene's germline CDR1 is SGHRS and CDR2 YFSETQ. V lost 0 bases and J 0 bases, leaving 16 bases between the germline ends. The CDR3 has 18 residues. Written as DNA, the CDR3 is TGCGCCAGCAGCTTGGGGGGAACGGGGAGACTCTCTGGAAACACCATATATTTT. Translated, it gives CASSLGGTGRLSGNTIYF.

The CDR3 loop reads CSATGDGNTIYF. The CDR3 DNA follows: TGCAGCGCGACAGGGGATGGAAACACCATATATTTT. The V call is TRBV29-1, the J call TRBJ1-3, with 8 bases lining up with TRBD1. The CDR3 runs to 12 residues. Trimming took 7 bases from V and 3 from J; bases not matched to a gene: 2. Germline V gene lookup returns CDR1 SQVTM and CDR2 ANQGSEA.

V gene TRBV19 combines with J gene TRBJ2-5, with D possibly TRBD2 on 7 matching bases. Trimming removed 6 bases from V and 5 bases from J, with 13 bases in between. Germline CDR1 LNHDA, CDR2 SQIVND (reference sequence). This CDR3 contains 13 residues. The CDR3 DNA is TGTGCCAGTAGCCTCGCGGGGGCGGAGACCCAGTACTTC. It translates to CASSLAGAETQYF.

The chain has TRBV5-1 and TRBJ1-5, with 7 bases lining up with TRBD1. Germline trimming cut 5 bases from V and 4 bases from J; bases unmatched to any gene: 6. There are 14 residues in the CDR3. The germline CDR1 and CDR2 sequences are SGHRS and YFSETQ. The CDR3 loop is CASRPGTENQPQHF. CDR3 nucleotide sequence: TGCGCCAGCAGGCCCGGGACAGAGAATCAGCCCCAGCATTTT.

This chain uses TRBV5-1 with TRBJ2-7, with D unclear. With 0 bases removed from V and 5 bases from J, the gap between germline ends came to 12 bases. CDR1 SGHRS and CDR2 YFSETQ come from the germline V gene. CDR3 length: 14 amino acids. Here the CDR3 reads CASSLAVRGDEQYF. CDR3 coding DNA: TGCGCCAGCAGCTTGGCCGTCCGCGGAGACGAGCAGTACTTC.

This chain joins TRBV27 and TRBJ1-6, with D possibly being TRBD1 (6 bases). The CDR3 totals 17 residues. V lost 5 bases and J 0 bases, leaving 14 bases between the germline ends. Germline loops: CDR1 MNHEY, CDR2 SMNVEV (reference sequence). CDR3 nucleotide sequence: TGTGCCAGCAGTCCGCCCGCGGACAGCTCCTATAATTCACCCCTCCACTTT. It specifies CASSPPADSSYNSPLHF.

The chain joins TRBV7-3 to TRBJ2-7, with 7 bases identical to TRBD2. The CDR3 extends over 14 amino acids. The V gene end was trimmed by 5 bases and the J gene end by 1 base; junction bases not matched to a gene: 5. Germline V gene data show CDR1 as SGHTA and CDR2 as FQGTGA. The CDR3 here is CASSPGEGSYEQYF. Here the CDR3 DNA reads TGTGCCAGCAGCCCCGGGGAGGGATCCTACGAGCAGTACTTC.

This clone was detected a few times. The V call is TRBV10-3, the J call TRBJ1-2, with 7 bases matching TRBD1. This CDR3 is built from 13 residues. J was trimmed by 7 bases and V by 6 bases; bases with no gene match: 8. Germline-derived CDR1 and CDR2 are ENHRY and SYGVKD. For the CDR3, the DNA is TGTGCCATCAGCCATGAGAGGGGGCTTGGCTACACCTTC. Encoded protein: CAISHERGLGYTF.

CDR3 nucleotide sequence: TGTGCCAGTAGTAAACCGGGACAGACGCTGAACACTGAAGCTTTCTTT. This gives the protein CASSKPGQTLNTEAFF. V and J are TRBV19 and TRBJ1-1, with 7 positions matching TRBD1. Germline CDR1 LNHDA, CDR2 SQIVND (reference sequence). V lost 4 bases, J lost 0 bases, and 8 bases stayed unmatched. CDR3 length: 16 residues.

The V gene is TRBV27, the J gene TRBJ2-2; TRBD2 matches at 10 bases. This CDR3 has 16 residues. After removal of 7 bases from V and 4 bases from J, the junction contained 9 bases not matched to a gene. Germline-derived CDR1 and CDR2 are MNHEY and SMNVEV (reference sequence). Written as DNA, the CDR3 is TGTGCCAGCACCCCGCGAGCGGGGGGGCTCACCGGGGAGCTGTTTTTT. It specifies CASTPRAGGLTGELFF.

V is TRBV27 and J is TRBJ2-1, with D possibly being TRBD1 (5 bases). Germline V gene lookup returns CDR1 MNHEY and CDR2 SMNVEV (reference sequence). V lost 2 bases, J lost 6 bases, and 11 bases lay in between. This CDR3 contains 14 residues. The CDR3 protein is CASSLISRVNEQFF. As DNA, the CDR3 is TGTGCCAGCAGTTTAATTTCCAGGGTCAATGAGCAGTTCTTC.

The chain recombines TRBV6-6 with TRBJ2-5, with D tentatively TRBD2 (5 bases). Germline assignment: CDR1 MNHNY and CDR2 SVGAGI (reference sequence). CDR3 size: 14 residues. Trimming left V 4 bases short and J 2 bases short, with 11 bases between. CDR3 protein: CASSLPRLQETQYF. CDR3 nucleotide sequence: TGTGCCAGCAGTTTGCCGAGACTACAAGAGACCCAGTACTTC.

The V call is TRBV7-8, the J call TRBJ2-7; 8 bases line up with TRBD1. The CDR3 consists of 12 residues. Germline trimming cut 5 bases from V and 7 bases from J; bases unmatched to any gene: 4. Germline assignment: CDR1 SGHVS and CDR2 FQNEAQ. CDR3 sequence: CASSPDRGEQYF. In DNA, the CDR3 is TGTGCCAGCAGCCCCGACAGGGGAGAGCAGTACTTC.

J is TRBJ2-1 and V is TRBV9; 8 positions match TRBD2. Germline V lookup: CDR1 SGDLS, CDR2 YYNGEE. With 5 bases clipped from V and 0 bases from J, the junction kept 4 bases outside the gene matches. The length of the CDR3 is 15 residues. In nucleotides, the CDR3 is TGTGCCAGCAGTGGGACTAGTTACTCCTACAATGAGCAGTTCTTC. Translated: CASSGTSYSYNEQFF.